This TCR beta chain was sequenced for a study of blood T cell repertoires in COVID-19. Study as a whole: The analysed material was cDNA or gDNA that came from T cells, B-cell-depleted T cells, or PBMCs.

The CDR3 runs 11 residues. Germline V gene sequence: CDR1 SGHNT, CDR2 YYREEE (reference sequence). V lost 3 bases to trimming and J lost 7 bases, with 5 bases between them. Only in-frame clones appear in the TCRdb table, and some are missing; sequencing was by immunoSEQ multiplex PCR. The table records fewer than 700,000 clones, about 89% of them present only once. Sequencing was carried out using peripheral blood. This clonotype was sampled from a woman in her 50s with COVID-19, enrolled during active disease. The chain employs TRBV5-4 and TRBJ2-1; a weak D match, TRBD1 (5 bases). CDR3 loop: CASSSGNEQFF. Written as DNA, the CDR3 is TGTGCCAGCAGCTCAGGGAATGAGCAGTTCTTC.